This record concerns one T cell receptor (beta chain) sequence. Its antigen is as yet unknown. Among the roughly 110 subjects of the validation cohort, separate from the roughly 670-subject first cohort, were the donors. The record originates from a study of cytomegalovirus exposure and HLA in healthy donors. The CDR3 extends over 14 amino acids. J lost 0 bases, V lost 6 bases, and 2 bases had no gene match. The germline V gene encodes CDR1 MDHEN and CDR2 SYDVKM. The assay was immunoSEQ multiplex PCR, and TCRdb's table has in-frame clones only and misses some. The profile shows about 69,000 clones, around 96% of them singletons. Overall study findings and caveats: High specificity and sensitivity for cytomegalovirus status were reported for the classifier. Most sequenced TCRs were rare (though some public TCRs occurred in many donors). Among the CMV-associated chains, a few were confirmed in vitro as specific for CMV antigens.

V usage is TRBV28 and J usage is TRBJ1-3; TRBD1 matches 7 bases. The receptor was isolated from a woman between 18 and 29 years old in good health and CMV-seropositive. Input material: PBMCs. This CDR3 reads CASRGQISGNTIYF. Written as DNA, the CDR3 is TGTGCCAGCAGGGGACAGATCTCTGGAAACACCATATATTTT.